This T cell receptor (beta chain) came from a study of blood T cell repertoires in COVID-19. Study as a whole: Researchers got acute and convalescent COVID-19 samples from the United States, Italy and Spain. T cells, B-cell-depleted T cells, or PBMCs provided the cDNA or gDNA that served as material.

The V gene end was trimmed by 6 bases and the J gene end by 5 bases; junction bases not matched to a gene: 12. The CDR3 length is 16 residues. Germline CDR1 reads MGHRA; CDR2 reads YSYEKL. In the original workflow: For nucleated cells, counts were estimated from reference gene primer amplification. Profiling relied on immunoSEQ multiplex PCR, and the TCRdb table lists in-frame clones only, not all of them. The V and J calls and clone size come from that table; D and trimming were worked out from the DNA. The top ten hold roughly a sixth of the sample, which has around 65,000 clones, around 82% seen once.

The rearrangement uses TRBV4-1 and TRBJ1-2; 10 nucleotides align to TRBD1. This receptor was taken from a man older than 75 with active COVID-19. Sequencing was performed on peripheral blood. This chain's CDR3 is CASRGGTGATVYGYTF. The CDR3 bases are TGCGCCAGCAGGGGGGGGACAGGGGCCACTGTGTATGGCTACACCTTC.